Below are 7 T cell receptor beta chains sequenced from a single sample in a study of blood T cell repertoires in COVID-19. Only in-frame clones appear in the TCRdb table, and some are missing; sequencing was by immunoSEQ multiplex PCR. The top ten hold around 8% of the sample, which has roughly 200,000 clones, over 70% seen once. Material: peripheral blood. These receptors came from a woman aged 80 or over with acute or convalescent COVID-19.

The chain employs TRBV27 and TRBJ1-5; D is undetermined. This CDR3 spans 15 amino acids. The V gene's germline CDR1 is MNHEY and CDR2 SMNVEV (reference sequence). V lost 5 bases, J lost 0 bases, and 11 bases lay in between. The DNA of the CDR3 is TGTGCCAGCAGTCCTAGGATGAGTAGCAATCAGCCCCAGCATTTT. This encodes CASSPRMSSNQPQHF.

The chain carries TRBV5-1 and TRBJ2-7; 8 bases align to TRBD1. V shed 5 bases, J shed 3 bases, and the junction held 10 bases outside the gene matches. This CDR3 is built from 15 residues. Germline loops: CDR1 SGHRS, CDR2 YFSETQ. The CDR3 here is CASRLTDRGHYEQYF. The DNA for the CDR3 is TGCGCCAGCAGGCTAACAGACAGGGGCCACTACGAGCAGTACTTC.

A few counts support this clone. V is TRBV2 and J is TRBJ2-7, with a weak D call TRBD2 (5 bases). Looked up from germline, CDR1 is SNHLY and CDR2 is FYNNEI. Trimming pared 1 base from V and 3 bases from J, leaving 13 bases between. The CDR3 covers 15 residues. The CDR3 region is CASSEEIPGNYEQYF. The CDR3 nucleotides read TGTGCCAGCAGTGAAGAGATTCCGGGAAACTACGAGCAGTACTTC.

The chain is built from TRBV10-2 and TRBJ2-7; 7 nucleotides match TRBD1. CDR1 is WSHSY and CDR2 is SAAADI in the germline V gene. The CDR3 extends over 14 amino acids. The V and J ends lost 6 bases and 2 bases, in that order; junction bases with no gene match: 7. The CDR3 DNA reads TGCGCCAGCAGCAAGCAGACAGGGACCTACGAGCAGTACTTC. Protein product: CASSKQTGTYEQYF.

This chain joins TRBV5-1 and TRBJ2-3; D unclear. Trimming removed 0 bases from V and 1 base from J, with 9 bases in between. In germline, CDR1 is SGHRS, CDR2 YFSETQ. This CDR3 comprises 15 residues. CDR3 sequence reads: CASSLDVTGTDTQYF. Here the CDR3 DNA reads TGCGCCAGCAGCTTGGACGTAACGGGCACAGATACGCAGTATTTT.

CDR3 DNA sequence: TGTGCCAGCAGCTTAGGGGACAGGGGCACCTACAATGAGCAGTTCTTC. It codes for CASSLGDRGTYNEQFF. The chain employs TRBV7-9 and TRBJ2-1; 10 nucleotides match TRBD1. The CDR3 runs to 16 residues. Trimming at V came to 1 base and at J to 2 bases, leaving 2 bases not matched to a gene. CDR1 SEHNR and CDR2 FQNEAQ come from the germline V gene (reference sequence).

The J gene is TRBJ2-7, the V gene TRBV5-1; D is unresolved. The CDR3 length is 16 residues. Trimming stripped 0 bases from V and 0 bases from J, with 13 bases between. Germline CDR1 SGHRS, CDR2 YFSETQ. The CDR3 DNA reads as TGCGCCAGCAGCTTGGAGGTCAGGCAGAACTCCTACGAGCAGTACTTC. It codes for CASSLEVRQNSYEQYF. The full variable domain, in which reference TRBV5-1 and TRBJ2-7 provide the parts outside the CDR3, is KAGVTQTPRYLIKTRGQQVTLSCSPISGHRSVSWYQQTPGQGLQFLFEYFSETQRNKGNFPGRFSGRQFSNSRSEMNVSTLELGDSALYLCASSLEVRQNSYEQYFGPGTRLTVT.